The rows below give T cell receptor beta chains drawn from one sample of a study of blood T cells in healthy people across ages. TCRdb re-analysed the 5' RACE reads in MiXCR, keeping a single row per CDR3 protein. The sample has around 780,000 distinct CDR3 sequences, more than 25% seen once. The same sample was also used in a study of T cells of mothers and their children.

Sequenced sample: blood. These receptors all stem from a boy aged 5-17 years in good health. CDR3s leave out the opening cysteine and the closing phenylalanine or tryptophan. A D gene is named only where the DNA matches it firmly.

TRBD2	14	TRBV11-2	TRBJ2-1	ASSLLLAGAYNEQF
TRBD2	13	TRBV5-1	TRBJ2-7	ASSYDGTRDFEQY
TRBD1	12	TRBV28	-	ASSLGQGYETQY
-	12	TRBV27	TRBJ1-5	ASSSHPPDQPQH
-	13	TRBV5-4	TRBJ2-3	ASSLGQGGADTQY
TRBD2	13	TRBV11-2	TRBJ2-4	ASSSQAGGGNIQY
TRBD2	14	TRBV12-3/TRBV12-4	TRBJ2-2	ASRSSGAGSTGELF
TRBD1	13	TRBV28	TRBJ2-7	ASSWDREKKYEQY
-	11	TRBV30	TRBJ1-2	AWSRGGTQGYT
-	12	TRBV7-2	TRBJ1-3	ASSPWTAGNTIY
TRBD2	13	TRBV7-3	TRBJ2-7	ASSEGTSGSYEQY
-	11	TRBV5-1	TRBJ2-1	ASSFEDYNEQF
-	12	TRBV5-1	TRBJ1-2	ASSLGVQGLLHH
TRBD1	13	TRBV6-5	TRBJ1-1	ASSYSGQGNTEAF
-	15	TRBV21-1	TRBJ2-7	ASSKDVDSKSSYEQY
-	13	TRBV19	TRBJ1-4	ASTPGRVTGEKLF
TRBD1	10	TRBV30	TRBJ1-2	AWSVQGYGYT
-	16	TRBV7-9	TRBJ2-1	ASSLWPPTGLSHNEQF
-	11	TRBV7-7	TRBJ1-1	ASSPDLNTKAF
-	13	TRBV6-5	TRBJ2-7	ASSYSFRGPGEQY
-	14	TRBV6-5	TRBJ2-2	ASSYSRGVNTGELF
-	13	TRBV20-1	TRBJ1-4	SASSQAATNEKLF
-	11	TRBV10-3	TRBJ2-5	AISESQSETQY
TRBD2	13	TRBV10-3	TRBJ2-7	AISTSGESSYEQY
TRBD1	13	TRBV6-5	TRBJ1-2	ASSYTGQGNYGYT
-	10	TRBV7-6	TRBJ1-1	ASSHKNTEAF
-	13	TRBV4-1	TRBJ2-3	ASSQDRHYGDTQY
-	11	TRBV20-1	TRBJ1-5	SARGDIGEPQH
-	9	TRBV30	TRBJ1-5	AWSVGQPQH
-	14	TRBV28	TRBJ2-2	ASSEDRPSNTGELF
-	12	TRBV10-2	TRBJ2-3	ASSEMGGPDTQY
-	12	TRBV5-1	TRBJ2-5	ASSLIRDQETQY
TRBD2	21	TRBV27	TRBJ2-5	ASSTTGQGTSGGPVNLGGTQY
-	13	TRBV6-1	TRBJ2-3	ASRFWIGGTDTQY
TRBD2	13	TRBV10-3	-	AISLLAGGQETQY
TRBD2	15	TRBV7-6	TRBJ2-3	ASSYLAGGQLPDTQY
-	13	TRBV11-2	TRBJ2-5	ASSPPGGAEETQY
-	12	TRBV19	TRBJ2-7	ASSSVGGPYEQY
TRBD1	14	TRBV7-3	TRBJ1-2	ASSPLGGQLNYGYT
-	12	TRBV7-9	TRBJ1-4	ASSLLGANEKLF